Listed below are T cell receptor beta chains from one sample, sequenced in a study of T cell changes during pregnancy in multiple sclerosis. Measured with immunoSEQ multiplex PCR; TCRdb has only the in-frame clones, and not every one. The sample carries under 55,000 clones, roughly 91% recorded once. Sequenced: PBMCs (not recorded whether the cells were cultured). The receptor set was obtained from a female donor with multiple sclerosis, enrolled in a pregnancy study. The CDR3 runs from the conserved cysteine through the conserved F or W. Each record gives: CDR3 length, clone size, J gene, V gene, D gene, CDR3 DNA, CDR3 protein. D genes are given only for firm matches. The listing skips clone size in some rows; elsewhere it reads once, few, many or a size class.

>15|-|TRBJ2-5|TRBV6-5|TRBD2
TGTGCCAGCAGTTACCCCACGGGAGGTCAAGAGACCCAGTACTTC
CASSYPTGGQETQYF
>13|-|TRBJ2-2|TRBV13|-
TGTGCCAGCAGAGCCGGGATCCTCGGGGAGCTGTTTTTT
CASRAGILGELFF
>16|-|TRBJ2-1|TRBV10-1|TRBD1
TGCGCCAGCAGTAAGGCTCCGGGACAGGTGAGCGATGAGCAGTTCTTC
CASSKAPGQVSDEQFF
>16|-|TRBJ2-1|TRBV5-4|-
TGTGCCAGCAGCCCTCGGGCAGGGCTCACCTACAATGAGCAGTTCTTC
CASSPRAGLTYNEQFF
>16|-|TRBJ2-3|TRBV7-2|TRBD2
TGTGCCAGCAGCTTAGGAGCGGGAGCCCGCACAGATACGCAGTATTTT
CASSLGAGARTDTQYF
>12|-|TRBJ1-1|TRBV9|-
TGTGCCAGCGCAGGGATGAACACTGAAGCTTTCTTT
CASAGMNTEAFF
>16|-|TRBJ2-7|TRBV5-6|-
TGTGCCAGCAGCTTGATGGGGGAGGCAAGGCAGGCCGAGCAGTACTTC
CASSLMGEARQAEQYF
>11|-|TRBJ2-7|TRBV18|-
TGTGCCAGCTCACGAGGGGTCGAGCAGTACTTC
CASSRGVEQYF
>16|-|TRBJ1-5|TRBV5-4|TRBD1
TGTGCCAGCAGCTTGGCGACAGGGATGCTCAAACAGCCCCAGCATTTT
CASSLATGMLKQPQHF
>12|-|TRBJ2-1|TRBV13|-
TGTGCCAGCAGCTTAGAAGGGAATGAGCAGTTCTTC
CASSLEGNEQFF
>11|once|TRBJ2-7|TRBV29-1|-
TGCAGCGGCTCTGCAGGGGTCGAGCAGTACTTC
CSGSAGVEQYF
>12|-|TRBJ2-7|TRBV29-1|TRBD1
TGCAGCGTAGGGGACAGGGGGATGGAGCAGTACTTC
CSVGDRGMEQYF
>16|-|TRBJ2-7|TRBV10-1|TRBD1
TGCGCCAGCAGTGAGACGCAGGGGGTAGCGTCCGGTGAGCAGTACTTC
CASSETQGVASGEQYF
>14|-|TRBJ2-7|TRBV10-2|-
TGCGCCAGCAGTGAACCCCCGACGGAATACGAGCAGTACTTC
CASSEPPTEYEQYF
>13|-|TRBJ1-1|TRBV5-1|TRBD1
TGCGCCAGCCGCCCGGACAGGGAGGTTAGGGCTTTCTTT
CASRPDREVRAFF
>15|-|TRBJ1-1|TRBV7-3|-
TGTGCCAGCAGCTTAATCGCGGAGGTGAACACTGAAGCTTTCTTT
CASSLIAEVNTEAFF
>17|-|TRBJ2-7|TRBV10-1|TRBD2
TGCGCCAGCAGTGAGGGGTTAGCGGGAGGGAGGTCCTACGAGCAGTACTTC
CASSEGLAGGRSYEQYF
>15|-|TRBJ2-5|TRBV11-3|-
TGTGCCAGCAGCTTAGCGTCTGGCTACCAAGAGACCCAGTACTTC
CASSLASGYQETQYF
>14|-|TRBJ2-7|TRBV5-4|TRBD1
TGTGCCAGCAGCTTAGGACAGGGCGGATACGAGCAGTACTTC
CASSLGQGGYEQYF
>15|-|TRBJ2-7|TRBV7-9|TRBD1
TGTGCCAGCAGTCCCGACAGGGGGCACTCCTACGAGCAGTACTTC
CASSPDRGHSYEQYF
>16|-|TRBJ2-3|TRBV5-1|-
TGCGCCAGCAGCTTGGTACACTACCCATACACAGATACGCAGTATTTT
CASSLVHYPYTDTQYF
>13|-|TRBJ2-1|TRBV11-2|-
TGTGCCAGCAGCTTAGGGGGACGGGGATTCCCGTTCTTC
CASSLGGRGFPFF
>12|-|TRBJ2-3|TRBV19|-
TGTGCCAGTAGTATCGATCGGCGTACGCAGTATTTT
CASSIDRRTQYF
>15|-|TRBJ1-1|TRBV4-1|-
TGCGCCAGCAGCCCGCGTAGCCAACGGGACACTGAAGCTTTCTTT
CASSPRSQRDTEAFF
>15|-|TRBJ2-3|TRBV11-3|-
TGTGCCAGCAGCCACGGGAACAAGGGAACAGATACGCAGTATTTT
CASSHGNKGTDTQYF
>18|-|TRBJ2-5|TRBV5-4|TRBD2
TGTGCCAGCAGCAGAAGCTGGCTAGCGGGAGATGGGAGGGAGACCCAGTACTTC
CASSRSWLAGDGRETQYF
>13|-|TRBJ2-1|TRBV19|-
TGTGCCAGTAGGGGGACTCCCTACAATGAGCAGTTCTTC
CASRGTPYNEQFF
>15|-|TRBJ2-2|TRBV5-1|TRBD1
TGCGCCAGCAGCACAACCGGGACAGGGGGCGGGGAGCTGTTTTTT
CASSTTGTGGGELFF
>18|once|TRBJ2-6|TRBV7-2|TRBD1
TGTGCCAGCAGCTACTCCGGGACAGGGGGCTTTGGGGCCAACGTCCTGACTTTC
CASSYSGTGGFGANVLTF
>13|-|TRBJ2-7|TRBV7-2|-
TGTGCCAGCAGCTATGACCGAGGCTACGAGCAGTACTTC
CASSYDRGYEQYF
>15|once|TRBJ2-2|TRBV30|-
TGTGCCTGGAGTACCGGGAGCGGGCCCACCGGGGAGCTGTTTTTT
CAWSTGSGPTGELFF
>14|once|TRBJ2-7|TRBV27|-
TGTGCCAGCAGTTTAATCAGGGGCTCCTACGAGCAGTACTTC
CASSLIRGSYEQYF
>13|-|TRBJ2-3|TRBV7-2|-
TGTGCCAGCAGCTTAGTTGGGGCCGATACGCAGTATTTT
CASSLVGADTQYF
>13|-|TRBJ1-1|TRBV4-3|-
TGCGCCAGCAGCCGGGGCCGGGGCACTGAAGCTTTCTTT
CASSRGRGTEAFF
>12|-|TRBJ1-1|TRBV5-1|-
TGCGCCAGCAGCTTCGGGCAGGATGAAGCTTTCTTT
CASSFGQDEAFF
>17|-|TRBJ2-2|TRBV5-4|TRBD2
TGTGCCAGCAGGAGGGGGCTAGCGGGAGGAAACACCGGGGAGCTGTTTTTT
CASRRGLAGGNTGELFF
>13|-|TRBJ2-5|TRBV6-1|-
TGTGCCAGCAGTGAATTTCTACAAGAGACCCAGTACTTC
CASSEFLQETQYF
>15|-|TRBJ1-2|TRBV27|-
TGTGCCAGCAGCCCCGGGGTCCAGGCGGTCTATGGCTACACCTTC
CASSPGVQAVYGYTF
>13|-|TRBJ2-7|TRBV2|-
TGTGCCAGCACGATGGCGGAGATCTACGAGCAGTACTTC
CASTMAEIYEQYF
>12|-|TRBJ2-1|TRBV28|-
TGTGCCAGCAGCCGCAGGGACAATGAGCAGTTCTTC
CASSRRDNEQFF
>14|-|TRBJ1-2|TRBV6-5|TRBD1
TGTGCCAGCAGCAGGGGGTTAGCTAACTATGGCTACACCTTC
CASSRGLANYGYTF
>13|-|TRBJ1-4|TRBV5-5|-
TGTGCCAGCAGCTTGGTGTCCACCGTCGGGCTGTTTTTT
CASSLVSTVGLFF
>12|-|TRBJ2-3|TRBV5-4|-
TGTGCCAGCAGCTACGGAACAGCTACGCAGTATTTT
CASSYGTATQYF
>14|-|TRBJ1-1|TRBV2|-
TGTGCCAGCAGTGAGATTCAGGGGTCCACTGAAGCTTTCTTT
CASSEIQGSTEAFF
>15|-|TRBJ2-7|TRBV7-9|TRBD2
TGTGCCAGCAGCTCAACTAGCGGGACCTCCTACGAGCAGTACTTC
CASSSTSGTSYEQYF
>15|-|TRBJ2-3|TRBV6-5|TRBD2
TGTGCCAGCTGCCCTTCGGGGGGGAGCTCAGATACGCAGTATTTT
CASCPSGGSSDTQYF
>15|-|TRBJ2-3|TRBV7-2|-
TGTGCCAGCAGCCCGAGCCTAGCTGGTACAGATACGCAGTATTTT
CASSPSLAGTDTQYF
>14|-|TRBJ1-1|TRBV9|-
TGTGCCAGCAGCGTAGGGGGGCTCGGCACTGAAGCTTTCTTT
CASSVGGLGTEAFF
>12|-|TRBJ2-3|TRBV5-8|-
TGTGCCAGCAGCTTGCGAGCAGATACGCAGTATTTT
CASSLRADTQYF
>16|-|TRBJ1-5|TRBV19|-
TGTGCCAGCTGTGAGTGGGGGCAGCCCGCGGGGCAGCCCCAGCATTTT
CASCEWGQPAGQPQHF
>12|-|TRBJ2-1|TRBV30|-
TGTGCCTGGAGCCGGGCTTACAATGAGCAGTTCTTC
CAWSRAYNEQFF
>18|-|TRBJ2-4|TRBV2|-
TGTGCCAGCAGTGTGCGGGGTGGGATTTCAGGGGCCAAAAACATTCAGTACTTC
CASSVRGGISGAKNIQYF